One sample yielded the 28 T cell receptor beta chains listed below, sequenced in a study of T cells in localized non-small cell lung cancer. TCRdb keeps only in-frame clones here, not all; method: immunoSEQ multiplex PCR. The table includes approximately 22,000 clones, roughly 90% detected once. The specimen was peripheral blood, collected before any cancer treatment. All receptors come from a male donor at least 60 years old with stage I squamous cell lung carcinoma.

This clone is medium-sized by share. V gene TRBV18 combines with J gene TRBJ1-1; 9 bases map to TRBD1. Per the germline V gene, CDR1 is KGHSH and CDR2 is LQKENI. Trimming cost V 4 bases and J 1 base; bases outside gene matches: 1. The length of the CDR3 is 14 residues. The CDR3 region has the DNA TGTGCCAGCTCACTGGGACAGGGGAACACTGAAGCTTTCTTT. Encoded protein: CASSLGQGNTEAFF.

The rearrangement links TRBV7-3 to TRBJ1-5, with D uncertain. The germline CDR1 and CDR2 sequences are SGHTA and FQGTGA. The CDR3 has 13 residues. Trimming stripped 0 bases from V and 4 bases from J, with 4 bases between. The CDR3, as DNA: TGTGCCAGCAGCTTAACAGGGAATCAGCCCCAGCATTTT. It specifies CASSLTGNQPQHF.

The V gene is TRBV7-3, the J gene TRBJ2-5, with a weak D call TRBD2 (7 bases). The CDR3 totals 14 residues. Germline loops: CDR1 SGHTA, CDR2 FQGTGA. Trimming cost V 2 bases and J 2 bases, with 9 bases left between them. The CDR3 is CASSLGGAQETQYF. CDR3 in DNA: TGTGCCAGCAGCTTAGGGGGGGCACAAGAGACCCAGTACTTC.

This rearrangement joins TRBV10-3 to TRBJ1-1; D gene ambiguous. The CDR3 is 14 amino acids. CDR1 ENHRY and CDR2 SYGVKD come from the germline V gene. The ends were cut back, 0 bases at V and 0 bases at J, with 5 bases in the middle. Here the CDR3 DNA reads TGTGCCATCAGTGAGTCGGCGGTGAACACTGAAGCTTTCTTT. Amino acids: CAISESAVNTEAFF.

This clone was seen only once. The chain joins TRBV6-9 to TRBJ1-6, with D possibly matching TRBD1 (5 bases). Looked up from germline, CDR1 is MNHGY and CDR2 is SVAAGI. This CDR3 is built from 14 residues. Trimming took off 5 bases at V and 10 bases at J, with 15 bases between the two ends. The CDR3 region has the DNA TGTGCCAGCAGTCCCCTGAGGGGCCGCTCACCCCTCCACTTT. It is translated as CASSPLRGRSPLHF.

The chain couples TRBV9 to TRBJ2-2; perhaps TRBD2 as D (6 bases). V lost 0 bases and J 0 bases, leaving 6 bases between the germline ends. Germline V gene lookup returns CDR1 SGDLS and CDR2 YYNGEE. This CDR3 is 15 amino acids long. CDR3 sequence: CASSVGGANTGELFF. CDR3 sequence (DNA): TGTGCCAGCAGCGTAGGCGGGGCGAACACCGGGGAGCTGTTTTTT.

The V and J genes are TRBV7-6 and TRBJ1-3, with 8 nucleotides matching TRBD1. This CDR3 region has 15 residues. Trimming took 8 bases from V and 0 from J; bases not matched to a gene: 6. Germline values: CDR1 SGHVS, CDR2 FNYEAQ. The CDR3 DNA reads TGTGCCAGCTTGGGACAGGTTAACTCTGGAAACACCATATATTTT. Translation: CASLGQVNSGNTIYF.

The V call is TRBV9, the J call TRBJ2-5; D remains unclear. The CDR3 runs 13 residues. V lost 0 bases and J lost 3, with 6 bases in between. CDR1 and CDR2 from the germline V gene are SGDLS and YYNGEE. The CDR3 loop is CASSVASKETQYF. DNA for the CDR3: TGTGCCAGCAGCGTAGCGAGCAAAGAGACCCAGTACTTC.

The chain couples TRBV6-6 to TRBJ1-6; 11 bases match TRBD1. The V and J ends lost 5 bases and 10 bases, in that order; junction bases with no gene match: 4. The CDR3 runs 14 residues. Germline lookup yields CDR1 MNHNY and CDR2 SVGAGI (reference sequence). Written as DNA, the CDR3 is TGTGCCAGCAGTGGACAGGGGGCCAACTCACCCCTCCACTTT. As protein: CASSGQGANSPLHF.

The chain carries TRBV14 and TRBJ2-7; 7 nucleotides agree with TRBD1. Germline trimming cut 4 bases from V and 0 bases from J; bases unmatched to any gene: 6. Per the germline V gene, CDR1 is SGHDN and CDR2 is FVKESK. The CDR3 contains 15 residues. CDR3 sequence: CASSPTDRPSYEQYF. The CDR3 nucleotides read TGTGCCAGCAGCCCCACGGACAGGCCCTCCTACGAGCAGTACTTC.

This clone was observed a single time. CDR3 DNA sequence: TGCGCCAGCAGCTTACGCGGACAGGGAAACACTGAAGCTTTCTTT. The encoded protein is CASSLRGQGNTEAFF. The chain recombines TRBV5-1 with TRBJ1-1, with 8 bases that match TRBD1. V was pared by 2 bases and J by 2 bases, with 5 bases of the junction left unmatched. Germline loops: CDR1 SGHRS, CDR2 YFSETQ. This CDR3 region has 15 residues. Complete variable domain (other parts from reference TRBV5-1 and TRBJ1-1): KAGVTQTPRYLIKTRGQQVTLSCSPISGHRSVSWYQQTPGQGLQFLFEYFSETQRNKGNFPGRFSGRQFSNSRSEMNVSTLELGDSALYLCASSLRGQGNTEAFFGQGTRLTVV.

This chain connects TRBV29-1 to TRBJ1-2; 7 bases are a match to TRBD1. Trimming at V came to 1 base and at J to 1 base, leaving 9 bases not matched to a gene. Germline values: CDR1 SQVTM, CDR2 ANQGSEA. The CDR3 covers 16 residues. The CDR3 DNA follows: TGCAGCGTTGAAGCAAAAGGGGACAGAGTTAACTATGGCTACACCTTC. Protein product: CSVEAKGDRVNYGYTF.

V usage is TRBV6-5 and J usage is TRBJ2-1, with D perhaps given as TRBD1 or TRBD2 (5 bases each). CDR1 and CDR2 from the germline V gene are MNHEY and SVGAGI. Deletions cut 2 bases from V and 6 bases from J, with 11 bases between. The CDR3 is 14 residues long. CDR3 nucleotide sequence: TGTGCCAGCAGTTACCCGGGACCGGGCAATGAGCAGTTCTTC. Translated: CASSYPGPGNEQFF.

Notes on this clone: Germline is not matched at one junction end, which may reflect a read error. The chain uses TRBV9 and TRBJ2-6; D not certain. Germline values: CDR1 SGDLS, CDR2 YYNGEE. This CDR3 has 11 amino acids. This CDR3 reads CASSGSNVLTF. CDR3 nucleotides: TGTGCCAGCTCTGGGTCCAACGTCCTGACTTTC.

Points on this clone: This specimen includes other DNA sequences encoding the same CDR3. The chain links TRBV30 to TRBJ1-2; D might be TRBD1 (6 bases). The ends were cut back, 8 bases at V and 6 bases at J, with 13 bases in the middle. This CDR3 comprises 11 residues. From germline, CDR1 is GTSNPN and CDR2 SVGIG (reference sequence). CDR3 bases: TGTGCCGGGGGAGGGGGGCATGGCTACACCTTC. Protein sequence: CAGGGGHGYTF.

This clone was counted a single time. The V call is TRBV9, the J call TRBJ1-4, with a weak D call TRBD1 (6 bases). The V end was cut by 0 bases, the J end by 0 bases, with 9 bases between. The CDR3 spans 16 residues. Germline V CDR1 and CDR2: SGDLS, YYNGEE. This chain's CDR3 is CASSVGDTPTNEKLFF. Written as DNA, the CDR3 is TGTGCCAGCAGCGTAGGGGACACCCCAACTAATGAAAAACTGTTTTTT.

DNA of the CDR3: TGTGCCAGTAGTCTCAGGAACACTGAAGCTTTCTTT. It specifies CASSLRNTEAFF. This chain joins TRBV19 and TRBJ1-1; D not certain. In germline, CDR1 is LNHDA, CDR2 SQIVND (reference sequence). The V end lost 5 bases, the J end lost 1 base, and 5 bases lay between the germline ends. This CDR3 has 12 residues.

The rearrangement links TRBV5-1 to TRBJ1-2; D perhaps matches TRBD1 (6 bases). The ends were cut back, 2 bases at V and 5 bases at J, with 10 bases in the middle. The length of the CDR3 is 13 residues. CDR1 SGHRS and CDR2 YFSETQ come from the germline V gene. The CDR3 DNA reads TGCGCCAGCAGCTTCGGGGGCGAATATGGCTACACCTTC. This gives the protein CASSFGGEYGYTF.

CDR3 sequence reads: CASSVKVALSEAFF. As DNA, the CDR3 is TGTGCCAGCAGTGTGAAAGTAGCGCTCTCTGAAGCTTTCTTT. This rearrangement joins TRBV2 to TRBJ1-1; D call uncertain. V lost 4 bases, J lost 6 bases, and 15 bases lay in between. CDR1 is SNHLY and CDR2 is FYNNEI in the germline V gene. The CDR3 is 14 residues long.

CDR3 sequence: CASSLADPSDGELFF. CDR3 DNA: TGCGCCAGCAGCTTGGCCGACCCCTCGGACGGGGAGCTGTTTTTT. The V gene is TRBV5-1, the J gene TRBJ2-2; D remains unclear. Germline CDR1 SGHRS, CDR2 YFSETQ. This CDR3 contains 15 residues. The V end was cut by 0 bases, the J end by 7 bases, with 13 bases between.

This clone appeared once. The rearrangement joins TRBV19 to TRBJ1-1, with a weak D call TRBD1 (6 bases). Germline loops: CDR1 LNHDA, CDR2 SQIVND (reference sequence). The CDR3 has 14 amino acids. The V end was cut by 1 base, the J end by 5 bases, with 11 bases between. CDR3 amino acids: CASSIGGQMTEAFF. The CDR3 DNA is TGTGCCAGTAGTATAGGAGGACAGATGACTGAAGCTTTCTTT.

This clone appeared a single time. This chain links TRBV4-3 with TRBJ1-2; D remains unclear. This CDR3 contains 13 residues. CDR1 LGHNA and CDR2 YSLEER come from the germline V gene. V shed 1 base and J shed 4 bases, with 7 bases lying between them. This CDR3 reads CASSQGGLYGYTF. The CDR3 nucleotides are TGCGCCAGCAGCCAAGGGGGTCTCTATGGCTACACCTTC.

The CDR3 loop reads CASSVGLAVSTDTQYF. The CDR3 DNA sequence: TGTGCCAGCAGTGTCGGACTAGCGGTCAGCACAGATACGCAGTATTTT. V is TRBV6-1 and J is TRBJ2-3; TRBD2 matches at 10 bases. Germline-derived CDR1 and CDR2 are MNHNS and SASEGT. CDR3 size: 16 residues. V was pared by 4 bases and J by 0 bases, with 4 bases of the junction left unmatched.

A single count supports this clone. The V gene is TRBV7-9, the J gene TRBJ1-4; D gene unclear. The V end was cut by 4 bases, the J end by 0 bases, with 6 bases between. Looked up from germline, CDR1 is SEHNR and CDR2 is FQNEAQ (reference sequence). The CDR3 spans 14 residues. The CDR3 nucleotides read TGTGCCAGCAGCTCCTTATCAACTAATGAAAAACTGTTTTTT. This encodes CASSSLSTNEKLFF.

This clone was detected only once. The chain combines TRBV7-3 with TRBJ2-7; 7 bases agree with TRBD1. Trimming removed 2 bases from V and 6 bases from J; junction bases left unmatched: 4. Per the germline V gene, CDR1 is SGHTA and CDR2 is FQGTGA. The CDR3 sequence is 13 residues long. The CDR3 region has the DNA TGTGCCAGCAGCTTATCAGGGGGACGCGAGCAGTACTTC. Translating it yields CASSLSGGREQYF.

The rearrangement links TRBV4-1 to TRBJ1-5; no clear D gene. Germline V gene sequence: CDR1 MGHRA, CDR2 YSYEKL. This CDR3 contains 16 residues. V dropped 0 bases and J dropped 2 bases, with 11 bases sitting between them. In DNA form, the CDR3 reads TGCGCCAGCAGCCAAGACCCGGGGATGGGCAATCAGCCCCAGCATTTT. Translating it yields CASSQDPGMGNQPQHF.

The CDR3 DNA sequence: TGTGCCAGCAGCCAGTTCAAGGGGGCGAACACCATATATTTT. Translated, it gives CASSQFKGANTIYF. The V call is TRBV14, the J call TRBJ1-3, with 7 bases aligning to TRBD1. Looked up from germline, CDR1 is SGHDN and CDR2 is FVKESK. V trimming: 3 bases; J trimming: 7 bases; junction bases outside the gene matches: 6. The CDR3 spans 14 residues.

In nucleotides, the CDR3 is TGTGCCAGCAGCTTGGCCGCCGGGGTTAATGAAAAACTGTTTTTT. It encodes CASSLAAGVNEKLFF. The gene calls are TRBV5-5 and TRBJ1-4; the D is unclear. CDR1 and CDR2 from the germline V gene are SGHKS and YYEKEE (reference sequence). CDR3 length: 15 amino acids. V lost 0 bases and J 4 bases, leaving 10 bases between the germline ends.